This is a list of T cell receptor beta chains from one sample in a study of CD8+ T cells in alopecia areata. Assay: immunoSEQ multiplex PCR; the TCRdb copy retains only in-frame clones and omits some. The sample holds some 240,000 clones, around three fifths seen once. Sequencing was performed on CD4+ T cells sorted from blood, taken at week 0. These receptors originate from a human donor with alopecia areata. Each CDR3 is given with its conserved first and last residue. A D gene is named only where the DNA matches it firmly. Clone size is given for some rows only: seen once, a few or many times, or a class if the clone is expanded.

size,V,J,D,CDR3,DNA
few,TRBV15,TRBJ2-1,.,CATSRDLAFFSYNEQFF,TGTGCCACCAGCAGAGATCTTGCCTTCTTCTCCTACAATGAGCAGTTCTTC
.,TRBV6-5,TRBJ1-2,.,CASSYGLAYGYTF,TGTGCCAGCAGTTACGGGCTCGCATATGGCTACACCTTC
.,TRBV25-1,TRBJ1-4,.,CASSQIGGNEKLFF,TGTGCCAGCAGTCAAATCGGCGGGAATGAAAAACTGTTTTTT
.,TRBV6-5,TRBJ2-1,.,CASSYSTQGRNEQFF,TGTGCCAGCAGTTACTCGACGCAGGGGAGAAATGAGCAGTTCTTC
many,TRBV6-5,TRBJ2-7,TRBD1,CASSSTKTGAYEQYF,TGTGCCAGCAGTTCCACTAAGACAGGGGCCTACGAGCAGTACTTC
.,TRBV29-1,TRBJ2-1,.,CSATTEAAYNEQFF,TGCAGCGCTACGACAGAGGCAGCCTACAATGAGCAGTTCTTC
few,TRBV29-1,TRBJ1-2,.,CSVVGQGAVGYTF,TGCAGCGTTGTAGGTCAGGGCGCCGTAGGCTACACCTTC
.,TRBV29-1,TRBJ2-3,TRBD1,CSVIKPGQGRTDTQYF,TGCAGCGTCATAAAGCCGGGACAGGGGAGGACAGATACGCAGTATTTT
.,TRBV5-1,TRBJ2-5,.,CASSLTSTGETQYF,TGCGCCAGCAGCTTGACTAGCACGGGAGAGACCCAGTACTTC
.,TRBV4-1,TRBJ2-7,TRBD1,CASSPIYRDRGRAGYEQYF,TGCGCCAGCAGCCCCATATACCGGGACAGGGGGCGGGCGGGCTACGAGCAGTACTTC
.,TRBV5-4,TRBJ2-3,TRBD2,CASSKRLAGASTDTQYF,TGTGCCAGCAGCAAGAGACTAGCGGGTGCTAGCACAGATACGCAGTATTTT
.,TRBV2,TRBJ1-1,.,CASSPPGRGRTEAFF,TGTGCCAGCAGTCCCCCTGGTCGGGGACGGACTGAAGCTTTCTTT
.,TRBV29-1,TRBJ1-2,TRBD1,CSVEDPDRGNGYTF,TGCAGCGTTGAAGATCCCGACAGGGGGAATGGCTACACCTTC
.,TRBV25-1,TRBJ2-2,.,CASRGTGELFF,TGTGCCAGCCGGGGGACCGGGGAGCTGTTTTTT
.,TRBV30,TRBJ2-7,.,CAWSPGGFYEQYF,TGTGCCTGGAGTCCAGGGGGGTTCTACGAGCAGTACTTC
few,TRBV27,TRBJ2-4,TRBD2,CASSPLAGGLVKNIQYF,TGTGCCAGCAGTCCCCTAGCGGGGGGGCTTGTCAAAAACATTCAGTACTTC
few,TRBV19,TRBJ1-2,TRBD1,CASSIMGQGATNYGYTF,TGTGCCAGTAGTATAATGGGCCAGGGGGCGACTAACTATGGCTACACCTTC
.,TRBV30,TRBJ2-2,.,CAWSGTANTGELFF,TGTGCCTGGAGCGGGACGGCGAACACCGGGGAGCTGTTTTTT
.,TRBV5-1,TRBJ2-7,.,CASSLTGGPLEQYF,TGCGCCAGCAGCTTGACAGGCGGCCCCCTGGAGCAGTACTTC
few,TRBV4-1,TRBJ2-5,.,CASSHLGPQETQYF,TGCGCCAGCAGCCATCTGGGGCCCCAAGAGACCCAGTACTTC
.,TRBV7-2,TRBJ1-2,TRBD1,CASSLPGVGGGAGGYTF,TGTGCCAGCAGCTTACCAGGAGTCGGAGGGGGCGCGGGTGGCTACACCTTC
few,TRBV7-8,TRBJ2-7,TRBD2,CASSLALRTSGEVSYEQYF,TGTGCCAGCAGCTTAGCGCTAAGGACTAGCGGGGAGGTCTCCTACGAGCAGTACTTC
.,TRBV7-8,TRBJ2-3,.,CASSSQQGGQTDTQYF,TGTGCCAGCAGCTCTCAACAGGGAGGTCAGACAGATACGCAGTATTTT
few,TRBV19,TRBJ1-1,.,CASSIVLNTEAFF,TGTGCCAGTAGTATTGTTTTGAACACTGAAGCTTTCTTT
once,TRBV6-6,TRBJ1-1,TRBD1,CASSYSAPDRDEAFF,TGTGCCAGCAGTTACTCGGCACCGGACAGGGATGAGGCTTTCTTT
few,TRBV29-1,TRBJ2-7,.,CSASRETAGEQYF,TGCAGCGCATCCCGAGAGACCGCGGGGGAGCAGTACTTC
.,TRBV9,TRBJ2-3,.,CASSVESTQGLQYF,TGTGCCAGCAGCGTAGAATCCACTCAGGGTCTGCAGTATTTT
.,TRBV5-1,TRBJ1-1,TRBD1,CASSGQEDTEAFF,TGCGCCAGCAGCGGACAGGAAGACACTGAAGCTTTCTTT
.,TRBV7-3,TRBJ1-5,TRBD1,CASSLDRDQPQHF,TGTGCCAGCAGCTTAGACAGGGATCAGCCCCAGCATTTT
once,TRBV9,TRBJ2-2,.,CASSVRLEGGELFF,TGTGCCAGCAGCGTAAGACTAGAGGGCGGGGAGCTGTTTTTT
.,TRBV10-1,TRBJ2-2,.,CASSESGRQGPGELFF,TGCGCCAGCAGTGAGTCTGGGCGGCAGGGTCCCGGGGAGCTGTTTTTT
few,TRBV10-2,TRBJ1-1,TRBD1,CASRDRGNTEAFF,TGCGCCAGCAGGGACAGGGGGAACACTGAAGCTTTCTTT
once,TRBV19,TRBJ1-2,.,CASSVIRGSFYGYTF,TGTGCCAGTAGCGTTATCAGGGGATCTTTCTATGGCTACACCTTC
few,TRBV29-1,TRBJ1-2,.,CSVDRTESETSYGYTF,TGCAGCGTGGATCGGACAGAGTCAGAAACTAGCTATGGCTACACCTTC
.,TRBV19,TRBJ1-5,TRBD1,CASSTGQGLNQPQHF,TGTGCCAGTAGTACCGGACAGGGGTTAAATCAGCCCCAGCATTTT
.,TRBV29-1,TRBJ2-7,.,CSAGRRMYEQYF,TGCAGCGCTGGACGGAGAATGTACGAGCAGTACTTC
few,TRBV29-1,TRBJ1-1,TRBD1,CSGRGRGGTEAFF,TGCAGCGGGAGGGGGCGAGGGGGCACTGAAGCTTTCTTT
.,TRBV5-1,TRBJ1-1,.,CASSIRTANTEAFF,TGCGCCAGCAGCATACGGACAGCCAACACTGAAGCTTTCTTT
.,TRBV29-1,TRBJ1-2,TRBD1,CSVTGLGSNYGYTF,TGCAGCGTGACAGGGTTGGGGTCTAACTATGGCTACACCTTC
.,TRBV25-1,TRBJ2-7,.,CASSEFKRASYEQYF,TGTGCCAGCAGTGAATTTAAGCGGGCAAGCTACGAGCAGTACTTC
few,TRBV5-1,TRBJ2-5,.,CASSLGLYGGETQYF,TGCGCCAGCAGCTTGGGACTTTACGGGGGAGAGACCCAGTACTTC
.,TRBV29-1,TRBJ1-3,.,CSVDTGSSGNTIYF,TGCAGCGTTGATACAGGAAGCTCTGGAAACACCATATATTTT
.,TRBV7-8,TRBJ1-5,TRBD1,CASTDRRTGDQPQHF,TGTGCCAGCACCGACCGTAGGACAGGGGATCAGCCCCAGCATTTT
.,TRBV7-9,TRBJ2-6,.,CASSRQLYSGANVLTF,TGTGCCAGCAGCCGACAGCTATACTCTGGGGCCAACGTCCTGACTTTC
.,TRBV4-2,TRBJ2-3,TRBD2,CASSQEVLAGADTQYF,TGTGCCAGCAGCCAAGAGGTACTAGCGGGAGCAGATACGCAGTATTTT
few,TRBV9,TRBJ1-2,.,CASGGAKAGYTF,TGTGCCAGCGGGGGCGCGAAGGCTGGCTACACCTTC
many,TRBV10-2,TRBJ2-7,.,CASRTDYEQYF,TGCGCCAGCAGAACCGACTACGAGCAGTACTTC
.,TRBV7-9,TRBJ1-2,.,CASSLGTGADGYTF,TGTGCCAGCAGCTTAGGCACGGGAGCGGATGGCTACACCTTC
.,TRBV10-3,TRBJ2-7,.,CAISGGDEQYF,TGTGCCATCAGTGGTGGGGACGAGCAGTACTTC
.,TRBV11-2,TRBJ2-1,TRBD1,CASSSPGGSNNNEQFF,TGTGCCAGCAGTTCCCCAGGGGGCTCTAATAACAATGAGCAGTTCTTC
.,TRBV4-1,TRBJ1-2,.,CASTPPGRFDGYTF,TGCGCCAGCACCCCACCGGGGAGGTTCGATGGCTACACCTTC
.,TRBV2,TRBJ1-1,.,CASSVGGARNTEAFF,TGTGCCAGCAGTGTTGGGGGGGCTCGGAACACTGAAGCTTTCTTT
.,TRBV29-1,TRBJ2-2,.,CSVGHQGSNTGELFF,TGCAGCGTTGGCCACCAGGGCTCGAACACCGGGGAGCTGTTTTTT
.,TRBV6-5,TRBJ2-5,.,CASSSGRGRETQYF,TGTGCCAGCAGTTCCGGCAGGGGTCGGGAGACCCAGTACTTC
.,TRBV7-6,TRBJ2-3,.,CASSLQNTQYF,TGTGCCAGCAGCTTACAGAATACGCAGTATTTT